The 17 T cell receptor beta chains below all came from one sample that was sequenced in a study of blood T cell repertoires in COVID-19. The assay was immunoSEQ multiplex PCR, and TCRdb's table has in-frame clones only and misses some. This sample has 200,000 to 300,000 clones; 85% to 90% occur once, and the top ten carry under 9%. Sequenced material: peripheral blood. The origin of the receptors is a woman aged 70 to 79 with active or convalescent COVID-19.

The genes are TRBV19 and TRBJ1-2; 7 nucleotides agree with TRBD1. This CDR3 has 15 amino acids. V trimming: 1 base; J trimming: 0 bases; junction bases outside the gene matches: 2. From germline, CDR1 is LNHDA and CDR2 SQIVND (reference sequence). CDR3 nucleotides: TGTGCCAGTAGTATAGCAGGGGGAGCTAACTATGGCTACACCTTC. Translating gives CASSIAGGANYGYTF.

The gene calls are TRBV7-8 and TRBJ1-3; D is unclear. Germline values: CDR1 SGHVS, CDR2 FQNEAQ. Trimming took 4 bases from V and 5 from J, leaving 12 bases between them. The CDR3 runs 14 residues. The CDR3 DNA is TGTGCCAGCAGCTCCAACAGAGGGAGAAACACCATATATTTT. This gives the protein CASSSNRGRNTIYF.

The chain links TRBV25-1 to TRBJ1-1; no reliable D call. The CDR3 is 11 amino acids. In germline, CDR1 is MGHDK, CDR2 SYGVNS. Trimming took off 6 bases at V and 9 bases at J, with 11 bases between the two ends. The CDR3 DNA reads as TGTGCCAGCAGCCAACGGAGGCAAGCTTTCTTT. Amino acid sequence: CASSQRRQAFF.

The chain employs TRBV6-5 and TRBJ2-1; 7 nucleotides agree with TRBD2. The germline gives CDR1 MNHEY, CDR2 SVGAGI. CDR3 length: 13 residues. Unmatched junction bases numbered 2, after V lost 4 bases and J lost 5 bases. CDR3 bases: TGTGCCAGCAGTTGGGAGGGAGACAATGAGCAGTTCTTC. Protein: CASSWEGDNEQFF.

The chain has TRBV2 and TRBJ2-6, with D possibly matching TRBD1 (6 bases). Trimming stripped 7 bases from V and 2 bases from J, with 12 bases between. Looked up from germline, CDR1 is SNHLY and CDR2 is FYNNEI. The CDR3 contains 15 residues. CDR3 in DNA: TGTGCCAGCACCAACAGGGAAACTGGGGCCAACGTCCTGACTTTC. This gives the protein CASTNRETGANVLTF.

CDR3: CASSYGGAGRRETQYF. CDR3 bases: TGTGCCAGCAGTTACGGAGGAGCGGGGAGGAGGGAGACCCAGTACTTC. The chain joins TRBV6-6 to TRBJ2-5; TRBD2 matches at 7 bases. The J segment lost 5 bases and the V segment lost 2 bases, leaving 11 bases of the junction unmatched. Germline loops: CDR1 MNHNY, CDR2 SVGAGI (reference sequence). The CDR3 extends over 16 amino acids.

This clone has a single count. V and J are TRBV13 and TRBJ2-7, with D possibly TRBD1 on 6 matching bases. This CDR3 has 14 amino acids. Between the trimmed V and J ends, which lost 5 bases and 0 bases, there was a span of 11 bases. CDR1 PRHDT and CDR2 FYEKMQ come from the germline V gene (reference sequence). CDR3 amino acids: CASSANRVSYEQYF. CDR3 bases: TGTGCCAGCAGCGCCAACAGGGTCTCCTACGAGCAGTACTTC.

This rearrangement joins TRBV9 to TRBJ2-1; no firm D call. The CDR3 runs to 13 residues. Trimming shortened V by 0 bases and J by 7 bases, and 8 bases separated the two germline ends. CDR1 is SGDLS, CDR2 YYNGEE, per germline. The DNA for the CDR3 is TGTGCCAGCAGCGTAGCCCCTCAGAATGAGCAGTTCTTC. Translation gives CASSVAPQNEQFF.

The chain combines TRBV24-1 with TRBJ2-3, with D perhaps matching TRBD1 (5 bases). CDR1 and CDR2 from the germline V gene are KGHDR and SFDVKD. Trimming cost V 5 bases and J 0 bases, with 14 bases left between them. CDR3 size: 16 residues. CDR3 sequence reads: CATSAGFYSSTDTQYF. The CDR3, as DNA: TGTGCCACCAGTGCAGGGTTCTATTCTAGCACAGATACGCAGTATTTT.

The chain combines TRBV6-1 with TRBJ2-4; 7 positions agree with TRBD2. The CDR3 sequence is 17 residues long. V lost 3 bases and J lost 2; bases outside the gene matches: 10. Germline CDR1 and CDR2: MNHNS and SASEGT. CDR3: CASSDMGRALTKNIQYF. The CDR3 nucleotides read TGTGCCAGCAGTGATATGGGGAGGGCCCTGACCAAAAACATTCAGTACTTC.

The rearrangement links TRBV6-2 or TRBV6-3 to TRBJ2-5, with D unresolved. The CDR3 consists of 11 residues. Trimming cost V 5 bases and J 5 bases, with 6 bases left between them. CDR1 is MNHEY and CDR2 is SVGEGT in the germline V gene. The CDR3 DNA reads as TGTGCCAGCAGTAGCTGGGAGACCCAGTACTTC. Encoded protein: CASSSWETQYF.

The chain joins TRBV7-2 to TRBJ1-1; no reliable D call. There are 14 residues in the CDR3. Trimming took 4 bases from V and 5 from J, leaving 14 bases between them. CDR1 is SGHTA, CDR2 FQGNSA, per germline. The CDR3 sequence is CASSSPPAETEAFF. CDR3 sequence (DNA): TGTGCCAGCAGCTCGCCCCCTGCGGAAACTGAAGCTTTCTTT.

This clone appeared a few times. The rearrangement links TRBV27 to TRBJ1-5; no firm D call. Trimming cost V 5 bases and J 5 bases, with 10 bases left between them. Germline lookup yields CDR1 MNHEY and CDR2 SMNVEV (reference sequence). This CDR3 comprises 13 residues. CDR3 nucleotide sequence: TGTGCCAGCAGTCTAAGGCGGCATCAGCCCCAGCATTTT. Its protein product is CASSLRRHQPQHF.

V and J are TRBV5-1 and TRBJ1-1; 9 nucleotides match TRBD1. V shed 5 bases and J 2 bases; nucleotides not matched to a gene: 10. CDR1 is SGHRS, CDR2 YFSETQ, per germline. The CDR3 is made up of 16 amino acids. The CDR3 region has the DNA TGCGCCAGCAGATACGGACTGGGACAGGGCAACACTGAAGCTTTCTTT. It codes for CASRYGLGQGNTEAFF.

A single count supports this clone. This CDR3 is CASSPPNGGINEQFF. The CDR3 DNA is TGTGCCAGCAGCCCCCCTAACGGGGGGATAAATGAGCAGTTCTTC. The chain uses TRBV7-3 and TRBJ2-1, with TRBD2 matching 7 bases. Germline assignment: CDR1 SGHTA and CDR2 FQGTGA. Trimming removed 5 bases from V and 7 bases from J; junction bases left unmatched: 11. The CDR3 length is 15 residues.

The chain links TRBV7-3 to TRBJ1-1, with unresolved D. V was cut by 3 bases and J by 4 bases, with 12 bases left in between. Germline V CDR1 and CDR2: SGHTA, FQGTGA. CDR3 length: 14 residues. As DNA, the CDR3 is TGTGCCAGCAGCTTCCTATCGACAAGCACTGAAGCTTTCTTT. It encodes CASSFLSTSTEAFF.

This chain links TRBV6-2 or TRBV6-3 with TRBJ1-6, with D perhaps TRBD1 (6 bases). Germline V gene data show CDR1 as MNHEY and CDR2 as SVGEGT. The CDR3 loop spans 16 amino acids. Trimming removed 6 bases at V and 12 bases at J, with 24 bases between. CDR3 amino acids: CASSPWTARIGKPLHF. Here the CDR3 DNA reads TGTGCCAGCAGCCCGTGGACAGCCCGAATTGGGAAACCCCTCCACTTT.